These 26 T cell receptor beta chains originate from one sample sequenced in a study of blood T cell repertoires in COVID-19 (TCRdb year 2020). Receptor libraries were prepared by the immunoSEQ multiplex PCR assay. The table comes from immuneACCESS by way of TCRdb, which keeps in-frame sequences with V and J called. Part of the clones is missing from these tables; in studies checked, under half for an unresolved V gene and the rest for unknown reasons. The sample table contains approximately 240,000 clones; only one count was recorded for approximately 92% of them. The ten largest clones take up under 3.5% of the sample. The sequencing sample was made of PBMCs or T cells enriched from blood (not recorded which). The origin of the receptors is a woman younger than 30 in a cohort exposed to, infected with or recovered from COVID-19 (not recorded which).

The gene calls are TRBV7-9 and TRBJ2-3; D perhaps matches TRBD1 (5 bases). The CDR3 is 13 residues long. The germline V gene has CDR1 SEHNR and CDR2 FQNEAQ (reference sequence). Trimming removed 1 base at V and 6 bases at J, with 8 bases between. CDR3 nucleotide sequence: TGTGCCAGCAGCTTAGGCCCAGGGGATACGCAGTATTTT. Its translation: CASSLGPGDTQYF.

The chain joins TRBV28 to TRBJ1-2; tentatively, D is TRBD1 (6 bases). CDR3 size: 13 residues. V was pared by 1 base and J by 8 bases, with 11 bases between. CDR1 is MDHEN and CDR2 is SYDVKM in the germline V gene. Written as DNA, the CDR3 is TGTGCCAGCAGTTTATCAGGGGCGCTCGGCTACACCTTC. Encoded protein: CASSLSGALGYTF.

J is TRBJ1-1 and V is TRBV11-2, with TRBD1 identical over 8 bases. The germline V gene encodes CDR1 SGHAT and CDR2 FQNNGV. This CDR3 spans 16 amino acids. V trimming: 5 bases; J trimming: 1 base; junction bases outside the gene matches: 9. Written as DNA, the CDR3 is TGTGCCAGCAGCCCGTACCGGGACAGGACGAACACTGAAGCTTTCTTT. Encoded protein: CASSPYRDRTNTEAFF.

The CDR3 sequence: CASSKPGVTGDQPQHF. In DNA, the CDR3 is TGTGCCAGCAGCAAGCCCGGAGTGACGGGTGATCAGCCCCAGCATTTT. This rearrangement joins TRBV21-1 to TRBJ1-5. TRBV21-1 is recorded as a pseudogene. This CDR3 spans 16 amino acids.

V usage is TRBV19 and J usage is TRBJ2-1; 11 nucleotides line up with TRBD2. The CDR3 extends over 16 amino acids. The J segment lost 8 bases and the V segment lost 3 bases, leaving 9 bases of the junction unmatched. Germline assignment: CDR1 LNHDA and CDR2 SQIVND (reference sequence). Here the CDR3 reads CASSMIAGGPLDEQFF. The CDR3 region has the DNA TGTGCCAGTAGTATGATAGCGGGAGGGCCTCTAGATGAGCAGTTCTTC.

This chain uses TRBV6-5 with TRBJ2-5; D not certain. V lost 7 bases, J lost 1 base, and 13 bases lay in between. This CDR3 spans 14 amino acids. Germline lookup yields CDR1 MNHEY and CDR2 SVGAGI. CDR3 amino acids: CASNSAGFQETQYF. DNA of the CDR3: TGTGCCAGCAACTCTGCCGGGTTCCAAGAGACCCAGTACTTC.

This chain joins TRBV6-5 and TRBJ1-3, with no clear D. The CDR3 contains 14 residues. Germline CDR1 and CDR2: MNHEY and SVGAGI. V dropped 6 bases and J dropped 4 bases, with 13 bases sitting between them. The CDR3: CASRKDNTGNTIYF. The CDR3 DNA reads TGTGCCAGCAGGAAAGACAATACCGGAAACACCATATATTTT.

This chain links TRBV10-3 with TRBJ1-1, with D perhaps TRBD1 (5 bases). With 3 bases removed from V and 3 bases from J, the gap between germline ends came to 11 bases. The CDR3 extends over 14 amino acids. Germline values: CDR1 ENHRY, CDR2 SYGVKD. The CDR3 bases are TGTGCCATCAGTGAAGTTGCGGGGGACACTGAAGCTTTCTTT. This translates into CAISEVAGDTEAFF.

The rearrangement uses TRBV2 and TRBJ2-2; D gene uncertain. The CDR3 is made up of 14 amino acids. The germline V gene encodes CDR1 SNHLY and CDR2 FYNNEI. V lost 8 bases and J lost 0, with 10 bases in between. The CDR3 reads CASGRLANTGELFF. The DNA for the CDR3 is TGTGCCAGCGGCAGACTGGCGAACACCGGGGAGCTGTTTTTT.

The V call is TRBV5-6, the J call TRBJ2-7; TRBD2 matches at 9 bases. Losses at the gene ends were 0 bases for V and 3 bases for J; bases not matched to a gene: 7. CDR3 length equals 16 residues. Germline assignment: CDR1 SGHDT and CDR2 YYEEEE. CDR3 in DNA: TGTGCCAGCAGCTTGGAGGGCGCTAGCGGGATCTACGAGCAGTACTTC. The encoded protein is CASSLEGASGIYEQYF. Supplemented by reference TRBV5-6 and TRBJ2-7, the full variable domain reads DAGVTQSPTHLIKTRGQQVTLRCSPKSGHDTVSWYQQALGQGPQFIFQYYEEEERQRGNFPDRFSGHQFPNYSSELNVNALLLGDSALYLCASSLEGASGIYEQYFGPGTRLTVT.

This clone was seen only once. The rearrangement joins TRBV19 to TRBJ2-1, with D possibly TRBD2 on 5 matching bases. With 10 bases removed from V and 2 bases from J, the gap between germline ends came to 18 bases. CDR1 is LNHDA, CDR2 SQIVND, per germline (reference sequence). The CDR3 is 15 amino acids. CDR3: CATWGEGMTYNEQFF. CDR3 DNA sequence: TGTGCCACGTGGGGAGAGGGAATGACCTACAATGAGCAGTTCTTC.

Comment on this clone: This specimen includes other DNA sequences encoding the same CDR3. This chain joins TRBV9 and TRBJ2-2; TRBD2 agrees at 10 bases. From germline, CDR1 is SGDLS and CDR2 YYNGEE. CDR3 size: 16 residues. The V gene end was trimmed by 1 base and the J gene end by 1 base; junction bases not matched to a gene: 1. The CDR3 region has the DNA TGTGCCAGCAGCGTACGACTAGCGGGGAACACCGGGGAGCTGTTTTTT. Its protein is CASSVRLAGNTGELFF.

The chain recombines TRBV30 with TRBJ1-2; D may be TRBD1 (5 bases). Looked up from germline, CDR1 is GTSNPN and CDR2 is SVGIG (reference sequence). The CDR3 has 14 residues. Trimming cost V 1 base and J 4 bases, with 13 bases left between them. The chain's CDR3 is CAWSAGLGGYGYTF. DNA for the CDR3: TGTGCCTGGAGTGCGGGACTTGGGGGCTATGGCTACACCTTC.

V gene TRBV10-3 combines with J gene TRBJ2-1; 8 positions agree with TRBD1. The CDR3 length is 14 residues. CDR1 is ENHRY and CDR2 is SYGVKD in the germline V gene. V lost 5 bases, J lost 8 bases, and 8 bases stayed unmatched. CDR3 residues: CAISPGQALHEQFF. For the CDR3, the DNA is TGTGCCATCAGTCCGGGACAGGCGCTACATGAGCAGTTCTTC.

The genes are TRBV7-9 and TRBJ1-2; possibly TRBD1 for D (5 bases). From germline, CDR1 is SEHNR and CDR2 FQNEAQ (reference sequence). The CDR3 extends over 15 amino acids. V was clipped by 3 bases and J by 5 bases, with 16 bases between them. Here the CDR3 reads CASSLSETEIYGYTF. The CDR3 DNA sequence: TGTGCCAGCAGCTTGTCAGAGACAGAAATATATGGCTACACCTTC.

The chain uses TRBV12-3 or TRBV12-4 and TRBJ2-7, with unresolved D. V lost 6 bases to trimming and J lost 2 bases, with 11 bases between them. This CDR3 is 13 amino acids long. CDR3 sequence: CASSYTVPYEQYF. The CDR3 coding sequence is TGTGCCAGCAGCTATACAGTTCCCTACGAGCAGTACTTC.

The rearrangement uses TRBV29-1 and TRBJ2-1, with 12 bases fitting TRBD1. The CDR3 is made up of 15 amino acids. Trimming cost V 3 bases and J 5 bases; bases outside gene matches: 5. The germline CDR1 and CDR2 sequences are SQVTM and ANQGSEA. In DNA, the CDR3 is TGCAGCGTTGAGGGGGGACAGGGGGCCAACAATGAGCAGTTCTTC. Its translation is CSVEGGQGANNEQFF.

The V and J genes are TRBV5-5 and TRBJ1-2, with 8 bases lining up with TRBD1. The CDR3 length is 18 residues. In germline, CDR1 is SGHKS, CDR2 YYEKEE (reference sequence). Losses at the gene ends were 4 bases for V and 8 bases for J; bases not matched to a gene: 22. The DNA of the CDR3 is TGTGCCAGCAGCGAGACAGAGAAATGGGGACAGGCGATAGAAGGCTACACCTTC. Amino acids: CASSETEKWGQAIEGYTF.

This chain connects TRBV4-1 to TRBJ1-4, with TRBD1 matching over 8 bases. The CDR3 is 17 residues long. Germline CDR1 reads MGHRA; CDR2 reads YSYEKL. After removal of 3 bases from V and 10 bases from J, the junction contained 16 bases not matched to a gene. The CDR3 is CASSQPTGVLRKGKLFF. As DNA, the CDR3 is TGCGCCAGCAGCCAGCCGACAGGGGTCCTGCGTAAGGGAAAACTGTTTTTT.

This clone occurred once. The chain has TRBV9 and TRBJ2-2, with 11 bases aligning to TRBD1. Per the germline V gene, CDR1 is SGDLS and CDR2 is YYNGEE. The CDR3 is 17 amino acids. The V and J ends lost 0 bases and 4 bases, in that order; junction bases with no gene match: 5. The CDR3 nucleotides read TGTGCCAGCAGCGTAGTCCGGACAGGGGGCCTCACCGGGGAGCTGTTTTTT. Its protein is CASSVVRTGGLTGELFF.

The chain carries TRBV3-1 (or the pseudogene TRBV3-2) and TRBJ1-3; D is perhaps TRBD1 (5 bases). Deletions cut 1 base from V and 3 bases from J, with 10 bases between. The germline V gene encodes CDR1 LGHDT and CDR2 YNNKEL (reference sequence). The CDR3 is 15 amino acids. This CDR3 reads CASSQGSGIGNTIYF. In DNA, the CDR3 is TGTGCCAGCAGCCAAGGTTCAGGGATTGGAAACACCATATATTTT.

As concerns this clone: Within the sample, other DNA sequences also encode this same CDR3. The chain employs TRBV6-5 and TRBJ1-1; TRBD1 might be the D (5 bases). Germline V gives CDR1 MNHEY, CDR2 SVGAGI. The germline V and J ends were trimmed by 0 bases and 2 bases, with 7 bases remaining between them. This CDR3 region has 14 residues. CDR3 in amino acids: CASSYSGGNTEAFF. The CDR3 nucleotides are TGTGCCAGCAGTTACTCCGGGGGAAACACTGAAGCTTTCTTT.

The J gene is TRBJ2-3, the V gene TRBV9; perhaps TRBD2 as D (7 bases). The V gene's germline CDR1 is SGDLS and CDR2 YYNGEE. V was trimmed by 6 bases and J by 0 bases, leaving 17 bases between them. The CDR3 runs to 16 residues. The chain's CDR3 is CASMDGRGESTDTQYF. DNA of the CDR3: TGTGCCAGCATGGATGGGAGGGGGGAGAGCACAGATACGCAGTATTTT.

Here the CDR3 reads CASSPSGFSYNEQFF. As DNA, the CDR3 is TGTGCCAGCTCACCGTCAGGGTTTTCCTACAATGAGCAGTTCTTC. The gene calls are TRBV18 and TRBJ2-1, with D perhaps matching TRBD1 (5 bases). The germline gives CDR1 KGHSH, CDR2 LQKENI. The CDR3 has 15 residues. Between the trimmed V and J ends, which lost 3 bases and 1 base, there was a span of 10 bases.

The CDR3 region has the DNA TGCGCCAGCAGCCGCACTTCGAATGAGGAAAAACTGTTTTTT. This sequence encodes CASSRTSNEEKLFF. The rearrangement uses TRBV5-1 and TRBJ1-4; D not certain. The CDR3 contains 14 residues. The V gene's germline CDR1 is SGHRS and CDR2 YFSETQ. The germline V and J ends were trimmed by 4 bases and 8 bases, with 15 bases remaining between them.

J is TRBJ2-7 and V is TRBV27; 7 bases fit TRBD2. This CDR3 has 15 amino acids. The J segment lost 3 bases and the V segment lost 4 bases, leaving 9 bases of the junction unmatched. The germline V gene has CDR1 MNHEY and CDR2 SMNVEV (reference sequence). The CDR3, as DNA: TGTGCCAGCAGTTCAAGCGCTAGCGGTAACTACGAGCAGTACTTC. Its translation is CASSSSASGNYEQYF.